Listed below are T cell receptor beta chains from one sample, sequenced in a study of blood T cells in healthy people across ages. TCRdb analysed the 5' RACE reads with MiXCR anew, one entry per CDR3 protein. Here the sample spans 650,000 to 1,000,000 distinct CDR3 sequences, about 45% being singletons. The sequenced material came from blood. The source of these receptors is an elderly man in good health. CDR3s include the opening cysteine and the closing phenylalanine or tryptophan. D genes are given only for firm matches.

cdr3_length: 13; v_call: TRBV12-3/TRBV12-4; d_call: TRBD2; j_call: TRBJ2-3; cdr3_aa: CASVSGRPNTQYF
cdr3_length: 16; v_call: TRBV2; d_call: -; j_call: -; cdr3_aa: CASREEVGSSYNEQYF
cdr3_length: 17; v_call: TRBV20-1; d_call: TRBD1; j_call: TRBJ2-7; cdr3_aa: CSARGSGTGISEYEQYF
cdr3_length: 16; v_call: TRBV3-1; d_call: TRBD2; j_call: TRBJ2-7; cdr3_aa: CASSQGLGTPPYEQYF
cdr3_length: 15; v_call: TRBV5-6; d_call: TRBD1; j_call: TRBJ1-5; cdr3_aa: CASSLGTGDNQPQHF
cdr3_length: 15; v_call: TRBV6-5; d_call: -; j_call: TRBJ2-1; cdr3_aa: CASSYSRRGYNEQFF
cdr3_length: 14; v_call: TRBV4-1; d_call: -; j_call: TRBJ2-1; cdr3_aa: CASSQERLYDEQFF
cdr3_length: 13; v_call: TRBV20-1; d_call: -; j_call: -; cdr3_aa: CSAIPGERETQYF
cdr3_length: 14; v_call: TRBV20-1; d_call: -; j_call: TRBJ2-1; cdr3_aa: CSARTIPLIGEQFF
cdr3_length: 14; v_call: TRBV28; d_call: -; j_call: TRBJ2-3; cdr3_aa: CASSQPRGADTQYF
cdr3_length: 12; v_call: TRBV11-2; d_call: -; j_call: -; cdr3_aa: CASSNRVSEQYF
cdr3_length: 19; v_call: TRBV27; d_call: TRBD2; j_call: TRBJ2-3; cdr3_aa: CASSFLDSGRAGYTDTQYF
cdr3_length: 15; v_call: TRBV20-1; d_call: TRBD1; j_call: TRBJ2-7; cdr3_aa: CSAHPGTGGFDEQYF
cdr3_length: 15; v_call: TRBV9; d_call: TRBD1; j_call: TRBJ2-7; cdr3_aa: CASSGGDRGVYEQYF
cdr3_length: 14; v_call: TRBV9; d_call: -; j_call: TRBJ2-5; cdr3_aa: CASSVDSPVETQYF
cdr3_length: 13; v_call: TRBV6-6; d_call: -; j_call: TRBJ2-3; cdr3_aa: CASSDSRTDTQYF
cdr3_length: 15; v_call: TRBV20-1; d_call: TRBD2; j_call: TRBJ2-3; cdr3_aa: CSARDPSGTADTQYF
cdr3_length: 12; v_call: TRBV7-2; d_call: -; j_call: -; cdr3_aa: CASSLVALEQYF
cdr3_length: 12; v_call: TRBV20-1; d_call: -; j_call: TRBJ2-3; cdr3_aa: CSARPGTDTQYF
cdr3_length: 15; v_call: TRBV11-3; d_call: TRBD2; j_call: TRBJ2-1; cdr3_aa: CASSQGVAGINEQFF
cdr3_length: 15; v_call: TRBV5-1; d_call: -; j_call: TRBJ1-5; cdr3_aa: CASSLMGQGDQPQHF
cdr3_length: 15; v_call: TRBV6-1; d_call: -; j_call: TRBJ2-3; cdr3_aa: CASSESQDGTDTQYF
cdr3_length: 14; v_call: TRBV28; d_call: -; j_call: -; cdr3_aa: CASRQARSTGEQYF
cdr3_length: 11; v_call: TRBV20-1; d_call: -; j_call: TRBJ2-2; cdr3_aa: CSAPGYGELFF
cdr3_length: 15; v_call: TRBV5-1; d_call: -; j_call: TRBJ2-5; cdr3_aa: CASSLGLVVQETQYF
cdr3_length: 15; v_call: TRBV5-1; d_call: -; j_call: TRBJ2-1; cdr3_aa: CASSLGTTRYNEQFF
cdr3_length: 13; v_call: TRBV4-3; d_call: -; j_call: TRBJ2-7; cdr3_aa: CASSQVRGFEQYF
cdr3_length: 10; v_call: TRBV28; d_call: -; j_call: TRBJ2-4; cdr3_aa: CASGRNIQYF
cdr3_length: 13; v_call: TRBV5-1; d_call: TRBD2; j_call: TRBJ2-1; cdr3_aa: CASSPRAGDEQFF
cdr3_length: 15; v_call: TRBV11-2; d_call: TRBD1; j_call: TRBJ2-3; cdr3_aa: CASSPDRAVTDTQYF
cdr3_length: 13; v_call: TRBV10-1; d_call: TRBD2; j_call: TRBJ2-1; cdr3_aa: CASTQTSEGEQFF
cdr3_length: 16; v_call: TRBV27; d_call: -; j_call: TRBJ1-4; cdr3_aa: CASSLMGGATNEKLFF
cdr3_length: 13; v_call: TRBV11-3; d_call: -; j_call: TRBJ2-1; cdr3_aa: CASSVRQKNEQFF
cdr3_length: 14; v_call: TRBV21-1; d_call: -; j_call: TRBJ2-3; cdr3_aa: CARPWAGKADTQYF
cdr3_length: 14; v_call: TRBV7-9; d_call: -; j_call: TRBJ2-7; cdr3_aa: CASSFLGTAYEQYF
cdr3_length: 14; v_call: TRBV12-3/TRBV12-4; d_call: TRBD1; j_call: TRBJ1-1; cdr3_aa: CASTFMTGDTEAFF
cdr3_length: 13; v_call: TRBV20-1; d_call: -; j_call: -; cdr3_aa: CSSSGVDAYEQYF
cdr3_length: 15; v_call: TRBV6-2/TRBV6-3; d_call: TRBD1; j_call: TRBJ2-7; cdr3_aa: CASSGQGQAFSEQYF
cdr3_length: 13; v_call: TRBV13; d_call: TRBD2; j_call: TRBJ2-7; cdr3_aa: CASSARDYYEQYF
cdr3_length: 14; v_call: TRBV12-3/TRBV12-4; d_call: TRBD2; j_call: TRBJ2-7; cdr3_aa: CASSFGGRVYEQYF
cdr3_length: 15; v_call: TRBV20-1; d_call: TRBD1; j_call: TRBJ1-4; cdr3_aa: CSAMPGGAVGEKLFF
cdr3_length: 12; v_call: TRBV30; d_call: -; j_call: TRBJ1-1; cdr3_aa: CAWSYGLSEAFF
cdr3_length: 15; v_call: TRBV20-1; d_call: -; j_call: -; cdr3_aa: CSAMEGGATLYEQYF
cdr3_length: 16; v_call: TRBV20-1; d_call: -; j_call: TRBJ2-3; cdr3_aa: CSASMTRALRTDTQYF
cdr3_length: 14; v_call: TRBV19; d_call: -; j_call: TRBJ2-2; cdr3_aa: CASSIGSNTGELFF